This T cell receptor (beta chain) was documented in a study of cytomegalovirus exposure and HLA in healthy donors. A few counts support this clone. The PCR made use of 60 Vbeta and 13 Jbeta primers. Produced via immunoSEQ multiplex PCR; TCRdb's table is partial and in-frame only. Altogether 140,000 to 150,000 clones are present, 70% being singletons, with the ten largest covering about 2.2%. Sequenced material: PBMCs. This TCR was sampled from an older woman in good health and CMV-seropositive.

CDR3 amino acids: CASSPEGQSGVGTQYF. Written as DNA, the CDR3 is TGCGCCAGCAGCCCGGAGGGACAGTCGGGAGTTGGGACCCAGTACTTC. The rearrangement uses TRBV5-1 and TRBJ2-5; a possible D gene is TRBD1 (7 bases). The CDR3 length is 16 residues. V lost 4 bases and J lost 7, with 23 bases in between. Germline V lookup: CDR1 SGHRS, CDR2 YFSETQ.